This TCR beta chain was recorded in a study of beta chain features in type 1 diabetes. On this clone itself: What it recognizes is unknown.

The CDR3 is made up of 15 amino acids. Whole-study results and caveats: Among patients, naive, central memory and Treg TCRB repertoires appeared more similar than among healthy donors. For patients and controls alike, PCR might favor shorter templates to the same degree. Type 1 diabetes patients had VDJ junctions that carried fewer insertions and more deletions.

Expressed TCRB transcripts got sequenced, as all isolated RNA was reverse transcribed. Only in-frame clones appear in the TCRdb table, and some are missing; sequencing was by immunoSEQ multiplex PCR. The sample carries hundreds of thousands of clones, about 15% recorded once. The sample comprised naive CD4+ T cells from blood. The chain links TRBV21-1 to TRBJ1-6. TRBV21-1 is a pseudogene. This TCR came from a man aged 25-45 years in good health. This CDR3 is CASSKVKGRGLVLHF. The CDR3 region has the DNA TGTGCCAGCAGCAAAGTAAAAGGGCGGGGACTTGTCCTCCACTTT.